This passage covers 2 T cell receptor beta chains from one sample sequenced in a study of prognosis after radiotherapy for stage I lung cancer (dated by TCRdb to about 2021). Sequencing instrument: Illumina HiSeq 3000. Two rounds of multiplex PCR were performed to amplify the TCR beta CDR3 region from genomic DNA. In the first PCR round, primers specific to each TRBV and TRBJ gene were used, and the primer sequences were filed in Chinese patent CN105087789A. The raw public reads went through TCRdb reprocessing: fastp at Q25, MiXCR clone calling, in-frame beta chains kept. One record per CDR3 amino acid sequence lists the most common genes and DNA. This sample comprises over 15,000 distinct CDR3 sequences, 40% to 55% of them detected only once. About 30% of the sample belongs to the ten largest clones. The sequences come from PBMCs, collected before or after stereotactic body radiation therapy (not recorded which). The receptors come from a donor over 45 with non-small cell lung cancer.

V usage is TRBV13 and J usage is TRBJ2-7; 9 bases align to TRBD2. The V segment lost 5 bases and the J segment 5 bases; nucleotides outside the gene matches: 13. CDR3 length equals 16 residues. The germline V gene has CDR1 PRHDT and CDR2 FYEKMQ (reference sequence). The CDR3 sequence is CASSMEVSGSGDEQYF. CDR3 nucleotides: TGTGCCAGCAGCATGGAGGTTAGCGGGAGTGGAGACGAGCAGTACTTC.

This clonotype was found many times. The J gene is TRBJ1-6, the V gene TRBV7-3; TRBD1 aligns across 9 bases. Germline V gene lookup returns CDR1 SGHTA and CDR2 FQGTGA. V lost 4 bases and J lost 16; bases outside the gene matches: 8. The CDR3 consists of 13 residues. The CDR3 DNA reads TGTGCCAGCAGCTGGACAGGGGACGGACCTCTCCACTTT. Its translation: CASSWTGDGPLHF.